This TCR beta chain derives from a study of blood T cell repertoires in COVID-19 (TCRdb year 2020). Concerning the study at large: The collaborator samples originated in the United States, Italy and Spain and spanned the acute and convalescent phases of COVID-19. The material from the prospective study consisted of cDNA or gDNA derived from T cells, B-cell-depleted T cells, or PBMCs. The dataset comprised deeply sampled blood TCRbeta repertoires from subjects exposed to, actively infected with, or recovered from COVID-19. The repertoires were made available in a free public database intended to serve as a resource for research on the immune response to SARS-CoV-2. Samples came from the ongoing ImmuneRACE study (first 160 participants) plus 1,254 subjects from 6 global collaborators. Nearly every sample came with metadata listing a de-identified subject ID, COVID-19 status, age in years and sex. HLA class I and class II types, where available, came from metadata supplied by the sample provider rather than from assay-based typing. Broader findings and caveats from the paper: The quantity of clinical and demographic metadata differed by source and by participant and was supplied without curation.

Samples from volunteer blood donors who had recovered from COVID-19 were contributed by a second Seattle source. The collaborating institutions used their own protocols to collect whole blood in K2EDTA tubes. Collaborator samples were shipped for TCRbeta analysis as frozen whole blood, isolated PBMCs, or DNA extracted from either sample type. Via the germline V gene, CDR1 is SGHVS and CDR2 FQNEAQ. The CDR3 starts with the cysteine, ends with the phenylalanine, and has 16 residues. The entry retains the CDR3 DNA only, 48 bases that are in frame from base 1. Trimming leaves V shorter by 1 base and J shorter by 9 bases, with the junction holding 9 bases beyond the gene matches. TCRbeta CDR3 regions were amplified from genomic DNA using the immunoSEQ Assay, a bias-controlled multiplex PCR. For the original study's pipeline: The number of nucleated cells in each sample was estimated from the amplification of reference gene primers within the assay. To quantify the absolute abundance of each unique TCRbeta CDR3 rearrangement, sequence reads were collapsed and filtered. Productive Simpson clonality was computed per sample as the square root of Simpson's diversity index over productive rearrangements. TCRdb took this table from immuneACCESS and kept in-frame rearrangements with V and J called. Such tables lack part of the clones; where checked against another copy, unresolved V genes explain under half of the gap, and the rest is unexplained. V, J and clone size derive from that table, while D and trimming were established from the DNA sequence. Recorded for this sample are hundreds of thousands of clones; 83% of them occurred a single time. Jointly, the top ten make up 8% to 10% of the sample.

Regarding this clone: This clone's antigen is unknown. Base qualities are not at hand, and no much larger clone is one base apart.

The sequence derives from a woman aged 45-59 years who had recovered from COVID-19. Recombination connected TRBV7-8 to TRBJ2-3; 11 bases in between match TRBD2. The source material was peripheral blood. The CDR3 is CASSLGLAGGRVTQYF. The DNA reads as follows: TGTGCCAGCAGCTTAGGCCTAGCGGGGGGCCGGGTGACGCAGTATTTT.